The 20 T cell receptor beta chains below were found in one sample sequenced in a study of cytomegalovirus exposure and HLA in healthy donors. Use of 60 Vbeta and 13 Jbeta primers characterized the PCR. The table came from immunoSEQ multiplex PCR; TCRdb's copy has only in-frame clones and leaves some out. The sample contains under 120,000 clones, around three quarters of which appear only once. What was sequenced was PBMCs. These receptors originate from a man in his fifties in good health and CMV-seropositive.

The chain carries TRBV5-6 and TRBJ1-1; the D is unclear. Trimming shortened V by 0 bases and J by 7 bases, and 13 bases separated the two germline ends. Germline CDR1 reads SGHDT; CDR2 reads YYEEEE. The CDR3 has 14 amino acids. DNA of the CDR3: TGTGCCAGCAGCTTGGCCGGTGGGGAGGGTGAAGCTTTCTTT. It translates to CASSLAGGEGEAFF. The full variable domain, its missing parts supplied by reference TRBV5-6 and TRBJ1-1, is DAGVTQSPTHLIKTRGQQVTLRCSPKSGHDTVSWYQQALGQGPQFIFQYYEEEERQRGNFPDRFSGHQFPNYSSELNVNALLLGDSALYLCASSLAGGEGEAFFGQGTRLTVV.

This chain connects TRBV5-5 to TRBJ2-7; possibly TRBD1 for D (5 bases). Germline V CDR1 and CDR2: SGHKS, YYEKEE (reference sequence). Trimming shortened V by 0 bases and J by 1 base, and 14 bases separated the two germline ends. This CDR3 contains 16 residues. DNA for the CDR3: TGTGCCAGCAGCTTGGTTATAACAGGACGTTCCTACGAGCAGTACTTC. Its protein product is CASSLVITGRSYEQYF.

The CDR3 DNA is TGTGCCAGCAGCCTGACAGGGCTAGGGACTGAAGCTTTCTTT. Translated, it gives CASSLTGLGTEAFF. The V call is TRBV5-8, the J call TRBJ1-1; 7 bases are a match to TRBD1. This CDR3 comprises 14 residues. Germline V gene data show CDR1 as SGHTS and CDR2 as YDEGEE. Losses at the gene ends were 4 bases for V and 5 bases for J; bases not matched to a gene: 8.

The CDR3 DNA follows: TGTGCCAGCAGCTTGTCCGAGTTGGCAGATACGCAGTATTTT. The encoded protein is CASSLSELADTQYF. The chain has TRBV11-3 and TRBJ2-3; no definite D call. This CDR3 spans 14 amino acids. The germline V and J ends were trimmed by 3 bases and 4 bases, with 11 bases remaining between them. Germline V lookup: CDR1 SGHNT, CDR2 YENEEA.

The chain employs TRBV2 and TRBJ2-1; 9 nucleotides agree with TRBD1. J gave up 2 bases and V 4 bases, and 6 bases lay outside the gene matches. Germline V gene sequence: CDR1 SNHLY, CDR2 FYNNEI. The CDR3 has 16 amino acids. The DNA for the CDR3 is TGTGCCAGCAGTGTTTCGGACAGGGGACCCTACAATGAGCAGTTCTTC. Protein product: CASSVSDRGPYNEQFF.

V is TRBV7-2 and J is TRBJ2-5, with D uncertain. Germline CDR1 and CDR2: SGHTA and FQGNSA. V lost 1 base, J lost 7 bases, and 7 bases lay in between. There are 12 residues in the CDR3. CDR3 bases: TGTGCCAGCAGCTTAGGTGGCGGGACCCAGTACTTC. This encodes CASSLGGGTQYF.

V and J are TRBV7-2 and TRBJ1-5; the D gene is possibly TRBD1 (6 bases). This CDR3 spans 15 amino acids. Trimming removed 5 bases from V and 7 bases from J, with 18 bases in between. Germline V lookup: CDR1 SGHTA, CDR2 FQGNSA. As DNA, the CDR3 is TGTGCCAGCAGCCTCAGGCTACAGGGTGGACAGCCCCAGCATTTT. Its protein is CASSLRLQGGQPQHF.

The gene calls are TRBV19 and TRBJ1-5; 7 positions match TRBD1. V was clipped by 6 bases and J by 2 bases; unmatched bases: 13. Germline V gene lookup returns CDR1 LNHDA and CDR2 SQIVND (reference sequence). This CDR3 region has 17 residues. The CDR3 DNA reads TGTGCCAGTAGGTCATACAGGGGCCCCCTTGGCAATCAGCCCCAGCATTTT. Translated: CASRSYRGPLGNQPQHF. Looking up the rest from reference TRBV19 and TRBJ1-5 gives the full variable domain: DGGITQSPKYLFRKEGQNVTLSCEQNLNHDAMYWYRQDPGQGLRLIYYSQIVNDFQKGDIAEGYSVSREKKESFPLTVTSAQKNPTAFYLCASRSYRGPLGNQPQHFGDGTRLSIL.

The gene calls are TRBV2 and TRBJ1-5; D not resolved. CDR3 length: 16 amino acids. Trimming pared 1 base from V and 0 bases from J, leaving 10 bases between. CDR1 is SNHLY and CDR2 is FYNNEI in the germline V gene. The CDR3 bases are TGTGCCAGCAGTGAAGAAGATCCCTATAGCAATCAGCCCCAGCATTTT. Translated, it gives CASSEEDPYSNQPQHF. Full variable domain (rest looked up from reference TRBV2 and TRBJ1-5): EPEVTQTPSHQVTQMGQEVILRCVPISNHLYFYWYRQILGQKVEFLVSFYNNEISEKSEIFDDQFSVERPDGSNFTLKIRSTKLEDSAMYFCASSEEDPYSNQPQHFGDGTRLSIL.

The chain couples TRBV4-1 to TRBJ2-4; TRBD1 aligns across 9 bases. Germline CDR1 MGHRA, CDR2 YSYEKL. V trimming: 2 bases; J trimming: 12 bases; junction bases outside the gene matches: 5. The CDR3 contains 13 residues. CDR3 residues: CASSQTTGGAQYF. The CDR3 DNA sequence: TGCGCCAGCAGCCAAACGACAGGGGGGGCTCAGTACTTC.

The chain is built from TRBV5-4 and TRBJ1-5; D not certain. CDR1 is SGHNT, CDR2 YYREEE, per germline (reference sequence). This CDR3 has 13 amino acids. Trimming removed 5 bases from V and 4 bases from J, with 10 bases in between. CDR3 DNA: TGTGCCAGCAGTCCAGAACTAAATCAGCCCCAGCATTTT. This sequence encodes CASSPELNQPQHF.

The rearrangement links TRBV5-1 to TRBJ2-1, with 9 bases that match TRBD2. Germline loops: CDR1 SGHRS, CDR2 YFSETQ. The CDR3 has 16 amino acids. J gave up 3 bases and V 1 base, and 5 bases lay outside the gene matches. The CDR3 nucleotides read TGCGCCAGCAGCTTGATGGCTAGCGGGGACTACAATGAGCAGTTCTTC. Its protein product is CASSLMASGDYNEQFF.

The CDR3 loop is CASSRDRGNQPQHF. In DNA, the CDR3 is TGCGCCAGCAGCCGAGACAGGGGAAATCAGCCCCAGCATTTT. This chain uses TRBV4-1 with TRBJ1-5, with 8 bases aligning to TRBD1. This CDR3 has 14 amino acids. Germline V gene data show CDR1 as MGHRA and CDR2 as YSYEKL. Unmatched junction bases numbered 3, after V lost 4 bases and J lost 4 bases.

CDR3 region: CASSQELGHPYEQYF. CDR3 DNA sequence: TGTGCCAGCAGCCAAGAACTGGGACATCCATACGAGCAGTACTTC. The gene calls are TRBV14 and TRBJ2-5; weak D call: TRBD1 (6 bases). The J call is uncertain, as TRBJ2-7 better fits the DNA end. The CDR3 has 15 residues. The germline V gene has CDR1 SGHDN and CDR2 FVKESK.

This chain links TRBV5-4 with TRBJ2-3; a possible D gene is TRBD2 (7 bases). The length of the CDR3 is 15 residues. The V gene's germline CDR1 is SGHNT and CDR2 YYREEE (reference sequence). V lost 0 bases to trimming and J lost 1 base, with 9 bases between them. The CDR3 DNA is TGTGCCAGCAGCTTGGGCGGGGGCCGCACAGATACGCAGTATTTT. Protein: CASSLGGGRTDTQYF.

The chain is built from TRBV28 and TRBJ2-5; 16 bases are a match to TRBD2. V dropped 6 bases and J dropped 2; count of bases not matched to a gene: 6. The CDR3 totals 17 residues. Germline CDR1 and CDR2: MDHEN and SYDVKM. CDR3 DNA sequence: TGTGCCAGCAGCGGGACTAGCGGGGGGGCAGTACAAGAGACCCAGTACTTC. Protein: CASSGTSGGAVQETQYF.

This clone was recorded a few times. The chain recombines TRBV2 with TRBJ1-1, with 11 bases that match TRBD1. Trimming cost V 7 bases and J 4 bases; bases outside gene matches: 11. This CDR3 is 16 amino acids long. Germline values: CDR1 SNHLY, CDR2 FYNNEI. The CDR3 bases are TGTGCCAGCACCTATGGGACAGGGGGGCGGAGCACTGAAGCTTTCTTT. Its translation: CASTYGTGGRSTEAFF.

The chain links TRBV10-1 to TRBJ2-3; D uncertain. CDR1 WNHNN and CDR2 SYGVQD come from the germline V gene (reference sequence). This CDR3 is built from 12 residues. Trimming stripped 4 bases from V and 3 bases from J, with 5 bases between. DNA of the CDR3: TGCGCCAGCAGTGGTTCGACAGATACGCAGTATTTT. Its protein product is CASSGSTDTQYF.

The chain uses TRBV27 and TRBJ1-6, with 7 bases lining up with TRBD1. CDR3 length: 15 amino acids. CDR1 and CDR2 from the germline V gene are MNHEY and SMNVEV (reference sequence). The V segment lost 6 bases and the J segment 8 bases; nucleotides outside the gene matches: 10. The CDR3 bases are TGTGCCAGCAGCGAAGACAGGGCGCGGGATTCACCCCTCCACTTT. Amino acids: CASSEDRARDSPLHF.

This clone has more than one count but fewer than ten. As DNA, the CDR3 is TGTGCCAGCAGCTCCCAGCAACAGGGAGGGGATGGCTACACCTTC. This gives the protein CASSSQQQGGDGYTF. V gene TRBV7-9 combines with J gene TRBJ1-2, with a possible D match to TRBD1 (6 bases). Trimming shortened V by 4 bases and J by 6 bases, and 18 bases separated the two germline ends. From germline, CDR1 is SEHNR and CDR2 FQNEAQ (reference sequence). CDR3 length: 15 amino acids.